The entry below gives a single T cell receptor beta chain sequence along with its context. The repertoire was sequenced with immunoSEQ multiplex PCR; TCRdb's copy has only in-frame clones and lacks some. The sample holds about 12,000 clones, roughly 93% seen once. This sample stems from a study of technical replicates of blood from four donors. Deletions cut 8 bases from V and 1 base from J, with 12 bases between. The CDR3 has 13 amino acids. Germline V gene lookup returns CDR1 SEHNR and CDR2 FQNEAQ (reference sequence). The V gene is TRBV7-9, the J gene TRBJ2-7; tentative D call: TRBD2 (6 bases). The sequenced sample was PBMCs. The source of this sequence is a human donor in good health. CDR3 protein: CASGSGSSYEQYF. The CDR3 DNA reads TGTGCCAGCGGGAGCGGGTCATCCTACGAGCAGTACTTC. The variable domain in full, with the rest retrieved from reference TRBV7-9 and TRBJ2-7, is DTGVSQNPRHKITKRGQNVTFRCDPISEHNRLYWYRQTLGQGPEFLTYFQNEAQLEKSRLLSDRFSAERPKGSFSTLEIQRTEQGDSAMYLCASGSGSSYEQYFGPGTRLTVT.